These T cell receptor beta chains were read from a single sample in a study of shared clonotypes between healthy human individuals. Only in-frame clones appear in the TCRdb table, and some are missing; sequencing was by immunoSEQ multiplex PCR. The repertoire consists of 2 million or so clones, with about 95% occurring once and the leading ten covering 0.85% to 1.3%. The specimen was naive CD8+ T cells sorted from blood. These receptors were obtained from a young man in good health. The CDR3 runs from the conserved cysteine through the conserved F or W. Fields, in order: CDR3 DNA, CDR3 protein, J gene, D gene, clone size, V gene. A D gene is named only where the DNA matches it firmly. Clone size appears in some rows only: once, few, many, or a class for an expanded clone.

DNA: TGTGCTAGTGGTTTGTGGCCATCTCTAGAGCGGGAGCAGAATGAGCAGTTCTTC; CDR3: CASGLWPSLEREQNEQFF; J: TRBJ2-1; D: TRBD2; size: -; V: TRBV12-5
DNA: TGTGCCAGCTCACAGGCCGCTACAACTAATGAAAAACTGTTTTTT; CDR3: CASSQAATTNEKLFF; J: TRBJ1-4; D: -; size: few; V: TRBV18
DNA: TGTGCCAGCAGTTACCTCCCTAGCGGCCAAGAGACCCAGTACTTC; CDR3: CASSYLPSGQETQYF; J: TRBJ2-5; D: TRBD2; size: once; V: TRBV6-5
DNA: TGCGCCAGCAGCCAAGTACAGTTCGATACGCAGTATTTT; CDR3: CASSQVQFDTQYF; J: TRBJ2-3; D: -; size: -; V: TRBV4-3
DNA: TGTGCCAGTAGTATGGCGGGGTTCCAGCCCCAGCATTTT; CDR3: CASSMAGFQPQHF; J: TRBJ1-5; D: -; size: -; V: TRBV19
DNA: TGTGCCACCAGCAGGGACTCGGGGGACACCATATATTTT; CDR3: CATSRDSGDTIYF; J: TRBJ1-3; D: -; size: -; V: TRBV15
DNA: TGTGCCAGCAGCTTGGAGGGCGTACTAAAACGCGATGAGCAGTTCTTC; CDR3: CASSLEGVLKRDEQFF; J: TRBJ2-1; D: -; size: -; V: TRBV5-6
DNA: TGCGCCAGCAGCCAGACTGGACAGGTTTGGCCCGAAGCTTTCTTT; CDR3: CASSQTGQVWPEAFF; J: TRBJ1-1; D: TRBD1; size: -; V: TRBV4-1
DNA: TGCGCCAGCAGCCAAGAGATTTCAGGGATGAATCAGCCCCAGCATTTT; CDR3: CASSQEISGMNQPQHF; J: TRBJ1-5; D: -; size: once; V: TRBV4-1
DNA: TGTGCCAGCAGCGTGGACGGGACAGACAATGAAAAACTGTTTTTT; CDR3: CASSVDGTDNEKLFF; J: TRBJ1-4; D: TRBD1; size: -; V: TRBV9
DNA: TGTGCCAGCAGCCTCTGGGGACAGGGTGTTGACGAGCAGTACTTC; CDR3: CASSLWGQGVDEQYF; J: TRBJ2-7; D: TRBD1; size: -; V: TRBV27
DNA: TGCGCCAGCAGCTTGGAGAGATCGTTAGCCCCGGGACAGGGGGCGAAGGAGCAGTACTTC; CDR3: CASSLERSLAPGQGAKEQYF; J: TRBJ2-7; D: TRBD1; size: -; V: TRBV5-1
DNA: TGTGCCAGTAGTATGGGAATCTCTTACAATGAGCAGTTCTTC; CDR3: CASSMGISYNEQFF; J: TRBJ2-1; D: -; size: -; V: TRBV19
DNA: TGCGCCAGCAGCGTGACTAGCACCTACGAGCAGTACTTC; CDR3: CASSVTSTYEQYF; J: TRBJ2-7; D: TRBD2; size: -; V: TRBV4-1
DNA: TGTGCCTGGAGTGTCGTAGGGACAGGGTCCTACGAGCAGTACTTC; CDR3: CAWSVVGTGSYEQYF; J: TRBJ2-7; D: TRBD1; size: -; V: TRBV30
DNA: TGTGCCATCAGTGAGTCGGGGGGAGGATTCCACGAGCAGTACTTC; CDR3: CAISESGGGFHEQYF; J: TRBJ2-7; D: -; size: -; V: TRBV10-3
DNA: TGTGCCAGCAGCTTAGGGGTACTAATCAGCTCTGGGGCCAACGTCCTGACTTTC; CDR3: CASSLGVLISSGANVLTF; J: TRBJ2-6; D: -; size: -; V: TRBV11-1
DNA: TGTGCCAGCTCAGGGGAAAATGACTATAATTCACCCCTCCACTTT; CDR3: CASSGENDYNSPLHF; J: TRBJ1-6; D: -; size: -; V: TRBV7-9
DNA: TGTGCCAGCAGCACTCACGTCTCGGGGGAGACCCAGTACTTC; CDR3: CASSTHVSGETQYF; J: TRBJ2-5; D: -; size: -; V: TRBV11-2
DNA: TGCGCCAGCAGTGAGAACCGGGGGGCAACCTACGAGCAGTACTTC; CDR3: CASSENRGATYEQYF; J: TRBJ2-7; D: -; size: once; V: TRBV10-2
DNA: TGTGCCAGCAGCTCCGGGGGAGGGGGTTCAACCTACAATGAGCAGTTCTTC; CDR3: CASSSGGGGSTYNEQFF; J: TRBJ2-1; D: -; size: -; V: TRBV11-3
DNA: TGCAGCGTTGCATCCGGGGGGAGCTACGAGCAGTACTTC; CDR3: CSVASGGSYEQYF; J: TRBJ2-7; D: TRBD2; size: -; V: TRBV29-1
DNA: TGTGCCAGCAGCCCACGGACAGGACTGAACACTGAAGCTTTCTTT; CDR3: CASSPRTGLNTEAFF; J: TRBJ1-1; D: TRBD1; size: -; V: TRBV4-2
DNA: TGCGCCAGCAGCGTCACAGGGGAGGGAAACATTCAGTACTTC; CDR3: CASSVTGEGNIQYF; J: TRBJ2-4; D: -; size: -; V: TRBV5-1
DNA: TGTGCCAGCAGTTATCACTCTTCGGATGAGCAGTTCTTC; CDR3: CASSYHSSDEQFF; J: TRBJ2-1; D: -; size: -; V: TRBV6-5
DNA: TGTGCTGTGGGGGGGAGTCAGCCCCAGCATTTT; CDR3: CAVGGSQPQHF; J: TRBJ1-5; D: -; size: -; V: TRBV27
DNA: TGTGCCAGCAGCTCCTCCCCCGGGACATCGGGAAGTAGCAACATTCAGTACTTC; CDR3: CASSSSPGTSGSSNIQYF; J: TRBJ2-4; D: -; size: -; V: TRBV7-6
DNA: TGTGCCAGCAGCTACAGACCCATTGAATCCGCCGGGGAGCTGTTTTTT; CDR3: CASSYRPIESAGELFF; J: TRBJ2-2; D: -; size: -; V: TRBV13
DNA: TGTGCCAGCAGTTCCGGGGGAGAATCACCCCTCCACTTT; CDR3: CASSSGGESPLHF; J: TRBJ1-6; D: -; size: few; V: TRBV6-5
DNA: TGTGCCAGCAGCTCACCGGGACTAGCCTACGAGCAGTACTTC; CDR3: CASSSPGLAYEQYF; J: TRBJ2-7; D: TRBD2; size: -; V: TRBV7-9
DNA: TGTGCCAGCAGCCCGGACCCGGAGGAGACCCAGTACTTC; CDR3: CASSPDPEETQYF; J: TRBJ2-5; D: -; size: -; V: TRBV5-4
DNA: TGCGCCAGCAGCCAAGATCCAAGCGGGATACTCGGTGAGCAGTTCTTC; CDR3: CASSQDPSGILGEQFF; J: TRBJ2-1; D: TRBD2; size: -; V: TRBV4-3
DNA: TGCGCCAGCAGCTTGGTAGGTAGCGGAGAATCCTACGAGCAGTACTTC; CDR3: CASSLVGSGESYEQYF; J: TRBJ2-7; D: -; size: -; V: TRBV5-1
DNA: TGTGCCTCATACATGGGGGTTGCCGGGGAGCTGTTTTTT; CDR3: CASYMGVAGELFF; J: TRBJ2-2; D: -; size: -; V: TRBV30
DNA: TGTGCCAGTAGTATAGATAACTACAATGAGCAGTTCTTC; CDR3: CASSIDNYNEQFF; J: TRBJ2-1; D: -; size: -; V: TRBV19
DNA: TGTGCCAGCAAGCAGGGGTTCTCCTACGAGCAGTACTTC; CDR3: CASKQGFSYEQYF; J: TRBJ2-7; D: -; size: once; V: TRBV6-5
DNA: TGTGCCACCAGCACCGGGACGGATCCCTACGAGCAGTACTTC; CDR3: CATSTGTDPYEQYF; J: TRBJ2-7; D: -; size: -; V: TRBV15
DNA: TGTGCCTGGACCGATTGGACCGAGGGTAACTATGGCTACACCTTC; CDR3: CAWTDWTEGNYGYTF; J: TRBJ1-2; D: -; size: -; V: TRBV30
DNA: TGTGCCAGCAGCGTCTTCTCGGGGGACACCGGGGAGCTGTTTTTT; CDR3: CASSVFSGDTGELFF; J: TRBJ2-2; D: -; size: -; V: TRBV9